Only a few counts were recorded for the clone carrying this T cell receptor beta chain. What it binds is unknown. Germline values: CDR1 SEHNR, CDR2 FQNEAQ (reference sequence). The V gene end was trimmed by 5 bases and the J gene end by 1 base; junction bases not matched to a gene: 7. The CDR3 extends over 16 amino acids. For this donor, CMV serostatus was not recorded. Both 60 Vbeta primers and 13 Jbeta primers went into the PCR. Generated by immunoSEQ multiplex PCR, the TCRdb table keeps only in-frame clones and is missing some. The sample yields under 150,000 clones, roughly 69% seen once. The sample belongs to a study of cytomegalovirus exposure and HLA in healthy donors. Study-wide results and caveats: Immune exposure was documented only through CMV serostatus.

The sequence was collected from a human donor in good health. The sample taken for sequencing was PBMCs. The gene calls are TRBV7-9 and TRBJ2-3; 9 bases map to TRBD1. The CDR3 here is CASSRGQGLGTDTQYF. CDR3 nucleotides: TGTGCCAGCAGCAGGGGACAGGGTCTGGGCACAGATACGCAGTATTTT.